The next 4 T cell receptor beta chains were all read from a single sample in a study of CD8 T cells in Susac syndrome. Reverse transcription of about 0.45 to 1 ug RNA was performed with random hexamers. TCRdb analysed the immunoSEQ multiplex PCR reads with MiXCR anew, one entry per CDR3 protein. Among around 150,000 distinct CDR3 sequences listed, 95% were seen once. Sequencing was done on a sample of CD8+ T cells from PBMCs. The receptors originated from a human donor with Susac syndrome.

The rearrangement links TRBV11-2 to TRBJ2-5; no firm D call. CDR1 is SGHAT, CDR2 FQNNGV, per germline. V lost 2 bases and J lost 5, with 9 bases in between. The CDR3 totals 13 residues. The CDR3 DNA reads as TGTGCCAGCAGCTTACTGACGTGGGAGACCCAGTACTTC. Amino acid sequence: CASSLLTWETQYF.

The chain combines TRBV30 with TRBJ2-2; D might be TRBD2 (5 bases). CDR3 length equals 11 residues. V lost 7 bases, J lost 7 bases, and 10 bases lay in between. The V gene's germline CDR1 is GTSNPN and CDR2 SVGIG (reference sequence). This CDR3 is CASAEGGELFF. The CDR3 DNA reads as TGTGCCTCAGCCGAGGGCGGGGAGCTGTTTTTT.

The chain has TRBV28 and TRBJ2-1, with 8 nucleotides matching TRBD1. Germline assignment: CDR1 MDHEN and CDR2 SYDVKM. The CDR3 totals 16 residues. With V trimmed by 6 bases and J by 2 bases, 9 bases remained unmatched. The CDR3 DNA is TGTGCCAGCAGCTCCGCACCGGGACAGGCCTACAATGAGCAGTTCTTC. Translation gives CASSSAPGQAYNEQFF.

CDR3 nucleotide sequence: TGTGCCAGCAGCCAAGGTTGGCGGAATGAGCAGTTCTTC. Its protein is CASSQGWRNEQFF. J is TRBJ2-1 and V is TRBV7-9; D uncertain. V was pared by 5 bases and J by 7 bases, with 12 bases between. This CDR3 comprises 13 residues. Germline CDR1 is SEHNR and CDR2 is FQNEAQ (reference sequence).